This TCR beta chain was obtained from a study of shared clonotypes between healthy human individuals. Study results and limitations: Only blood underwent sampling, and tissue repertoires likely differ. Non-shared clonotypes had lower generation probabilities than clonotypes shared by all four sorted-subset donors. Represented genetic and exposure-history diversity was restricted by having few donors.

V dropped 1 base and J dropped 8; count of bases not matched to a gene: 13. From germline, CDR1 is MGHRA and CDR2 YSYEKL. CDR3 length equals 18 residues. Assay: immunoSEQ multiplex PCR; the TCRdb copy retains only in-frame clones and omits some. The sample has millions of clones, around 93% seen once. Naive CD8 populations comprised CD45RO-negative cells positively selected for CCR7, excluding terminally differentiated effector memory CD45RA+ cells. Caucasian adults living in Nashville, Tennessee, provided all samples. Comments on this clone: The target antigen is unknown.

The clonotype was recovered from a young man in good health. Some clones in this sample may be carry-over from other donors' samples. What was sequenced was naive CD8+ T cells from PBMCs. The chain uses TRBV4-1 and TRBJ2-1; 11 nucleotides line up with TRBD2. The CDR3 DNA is TGCGCCAGCAGCCAAGGTAGTCGGGTAGCGGGAGGGCAATATGAGCAGTTCTTC. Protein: CASSQGSRVAGGQYEQFF.